This T cell receptor beta chain was captured in a study of T cells in Graves' hyperthyroidism and ophthalmopathy. The CDR3 is made up of 11 amino acids. Trimming took off 6 bases at V and 1 base at J, with 3 bases between the two ends. This clonotype appeared many times. Amplification of TCR beta CDR3 regions used RNA as the template. Using the HTBI primer set, a first-round RT-PCR was run on the TCR CDR3. TCRdb redid the calling of the multiplex PCR reads with MiXCR, one entry per CDR3 protein. The sample lists some 380,000 distinct CDR3 sequences; around an eighth were seen once. The chain joins TRBV12-3 or TRBV12-4 to TRBJ2-5; D unresolved. The specimen was blood. The TCR comes from a man aged 30-40 years with Graves' hyperthyroidism that later progressed to Graves' ophthalmopathy. CDR3 coding DNA: TGTGCCAGCAGGACCCAAGAGACCCAGTACTTC. As protein: CASRTQETQYF.